Given below is one T cell receptor (beta chain) in context. At one end, the junction sequence differs from germline, possibly due to a read error. The entry originates in a study of blood T cell repertoires in COVID-19. Overall study: From the United States, Italy and Spain came samples of acute and convalescent COVID-19.

Per the original methods: Reference gene primer amplification in the assay estimated nucleated cell counts. Some clones are missing from TCRdb's copy, which holds only in-frame ones; the method was immunoSEQ multiplex PCR. The V and J calls and clone size were taken over from that table, and D and trimming were inferred from the DNA. The sample records about half a million clones, roughly 85% being singletons. The sequence was collected from a human donor in a cohort sampled during active COVID-19. The sample taken for sequencing was peripheral blood.

The CDR3 DNA reads TGTGCCAGCAGTTACGGGGCGGGAGCATGGACAGATGCGCAGTATTTT. Translation: CASSYGAGAWTDAQYF. The chain recombines TRBV6-2 or TRBV6-3 with TRBJ2-3; D perhaps matches TRBD2 (7 bases). Germline V lookup: CDR1 MNHEY, CDR2 SVGEGT. The CDR3 extends over 16 amino acids.